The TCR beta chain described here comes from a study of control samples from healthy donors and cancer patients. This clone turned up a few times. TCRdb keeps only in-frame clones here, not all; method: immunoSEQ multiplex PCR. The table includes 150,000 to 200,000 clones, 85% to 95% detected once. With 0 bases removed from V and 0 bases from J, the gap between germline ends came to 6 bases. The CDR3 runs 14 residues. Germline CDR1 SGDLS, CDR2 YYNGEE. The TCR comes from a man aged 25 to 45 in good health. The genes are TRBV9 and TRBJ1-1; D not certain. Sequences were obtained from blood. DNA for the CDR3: TGTGCCAGCAGCGTAGGGCCGTTGAACACTGAAGCTTTCTTT. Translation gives CASSVGPLNTEAFF.